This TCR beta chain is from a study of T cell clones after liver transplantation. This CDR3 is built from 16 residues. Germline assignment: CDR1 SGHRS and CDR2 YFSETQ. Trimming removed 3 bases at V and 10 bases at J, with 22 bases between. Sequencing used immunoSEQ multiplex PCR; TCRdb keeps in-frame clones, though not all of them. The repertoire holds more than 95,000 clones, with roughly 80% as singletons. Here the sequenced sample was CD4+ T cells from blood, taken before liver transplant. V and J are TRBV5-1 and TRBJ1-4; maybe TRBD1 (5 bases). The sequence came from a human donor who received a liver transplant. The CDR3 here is CASSSSLGGYEGKLFF. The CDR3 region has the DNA TGCGCCAGCAGCTCCTCGCTCGGGGGGTACGAGGGAAAACTGTTTTTT.